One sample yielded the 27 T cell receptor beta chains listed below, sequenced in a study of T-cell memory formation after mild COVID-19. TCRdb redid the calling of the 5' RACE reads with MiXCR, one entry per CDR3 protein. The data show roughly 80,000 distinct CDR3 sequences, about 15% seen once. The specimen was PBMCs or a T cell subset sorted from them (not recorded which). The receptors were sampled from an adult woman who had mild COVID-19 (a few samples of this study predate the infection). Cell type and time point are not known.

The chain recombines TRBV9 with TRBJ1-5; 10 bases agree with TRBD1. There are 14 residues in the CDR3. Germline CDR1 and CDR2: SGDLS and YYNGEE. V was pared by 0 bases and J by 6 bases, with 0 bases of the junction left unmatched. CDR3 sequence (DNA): TGTGCCAGCAGCGTAGGGGACAGGGGTCAGCCCCAGCATTTT. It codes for CASSVGDRGQPQHF.

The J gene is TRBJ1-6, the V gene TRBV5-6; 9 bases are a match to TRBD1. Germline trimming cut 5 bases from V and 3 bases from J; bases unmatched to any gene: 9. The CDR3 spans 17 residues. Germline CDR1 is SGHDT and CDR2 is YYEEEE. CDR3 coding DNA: TGTGCCAGCAGACGAGGAACAGGGGGCGTCTATAATTCACCCCTCCACTTT. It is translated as CASRRGTGGVYNSPLHF.

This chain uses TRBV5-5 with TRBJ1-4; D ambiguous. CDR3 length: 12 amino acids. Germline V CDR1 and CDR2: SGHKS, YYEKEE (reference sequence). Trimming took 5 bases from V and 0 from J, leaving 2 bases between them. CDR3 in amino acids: CASRTTNEKLFF. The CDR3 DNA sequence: TGTGCCAGCAGGACAACTAATGAAAAACTGTTTTTT.

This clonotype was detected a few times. CDR3 sequence (DNA): TGTGCCAGCTCACCAGAACTTTTAGCGGACCCCACAGATACGCAGTATTTT. Translation: CASSPELLADPTDTQYF. This chain links TRBV18 with TRBJ2-3; tentatively, D is TRBD2 (6 bases). Per the germline V gene, CDR1 is KGHSH and CDR2 is LQKENI. V shed 2 bases and J shed 2 bases, with 17 bases lying between them. CDR3 length: 17 residues.

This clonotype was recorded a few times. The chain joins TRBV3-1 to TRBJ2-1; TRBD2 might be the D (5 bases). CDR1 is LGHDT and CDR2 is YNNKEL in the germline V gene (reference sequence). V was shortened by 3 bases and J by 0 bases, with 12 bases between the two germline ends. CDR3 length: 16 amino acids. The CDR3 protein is CASSQLAHDSYNEQFF. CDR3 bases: TGTGCCAGCAGCCAGCTAGCCCACGACTCCTACAATGAGCAGTTCTTC.

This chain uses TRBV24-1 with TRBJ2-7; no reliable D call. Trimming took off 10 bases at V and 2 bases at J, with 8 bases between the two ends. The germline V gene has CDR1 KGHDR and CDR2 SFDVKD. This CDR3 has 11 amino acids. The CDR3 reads CATGTPYEQYF. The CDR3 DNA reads TGTGCCACGGGTACGCCCTACGAGCAGTACTTC.

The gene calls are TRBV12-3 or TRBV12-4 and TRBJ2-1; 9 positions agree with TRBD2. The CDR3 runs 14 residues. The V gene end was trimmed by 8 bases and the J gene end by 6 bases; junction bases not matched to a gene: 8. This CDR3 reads CASGPSGIFNEQFF. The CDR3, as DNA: TGTGCCAGCGGACCTAGCGGGATCTTCAATGAGCAGTTCTTC.

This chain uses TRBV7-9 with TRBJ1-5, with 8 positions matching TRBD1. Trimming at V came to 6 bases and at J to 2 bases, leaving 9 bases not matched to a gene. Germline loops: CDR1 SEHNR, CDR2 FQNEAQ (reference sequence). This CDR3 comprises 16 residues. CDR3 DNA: TGTGCCAGCAGTCTAGGACAGGGACCGGGCAATCAGCCCCAGCATTTT. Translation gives CASSLGQGPGNQPQHF.

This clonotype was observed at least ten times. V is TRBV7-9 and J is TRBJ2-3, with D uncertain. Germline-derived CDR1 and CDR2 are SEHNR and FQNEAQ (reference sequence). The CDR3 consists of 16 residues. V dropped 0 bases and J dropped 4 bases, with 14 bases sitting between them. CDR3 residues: CASSLAGPSVADTQYF. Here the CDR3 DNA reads TGTGCCAGCAGCTTAGCGGGTCCTTCCGTCGCAGATACGCAGTATTTT.

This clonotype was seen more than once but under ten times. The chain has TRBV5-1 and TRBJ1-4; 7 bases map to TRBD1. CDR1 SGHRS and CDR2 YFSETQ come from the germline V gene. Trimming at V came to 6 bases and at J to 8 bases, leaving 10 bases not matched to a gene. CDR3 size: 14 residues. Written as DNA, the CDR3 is TGCGCCAGCAAAGAAGACAGGGACGAGGAAAAACTGTTTTTT. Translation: CASKEDRDEEKLFF.

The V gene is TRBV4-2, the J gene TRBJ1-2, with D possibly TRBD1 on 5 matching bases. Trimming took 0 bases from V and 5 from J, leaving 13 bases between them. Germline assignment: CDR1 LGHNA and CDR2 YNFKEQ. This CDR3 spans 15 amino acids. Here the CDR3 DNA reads TGTGCCAGCAGCCAAGAAGACGGGGGGGGATATGGCTACACCTTC. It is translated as CASSQEDGGGYGYTF.

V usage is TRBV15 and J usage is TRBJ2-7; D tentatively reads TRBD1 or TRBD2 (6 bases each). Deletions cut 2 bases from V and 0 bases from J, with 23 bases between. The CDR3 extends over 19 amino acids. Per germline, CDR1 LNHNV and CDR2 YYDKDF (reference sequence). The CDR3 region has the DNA TGTGCCACCAGCAGACCCCGGCGGGATATGGGGGCAACCTCCTACGAGCAGTACTTC. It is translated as CATSRPRRDMGATSYEQYF.

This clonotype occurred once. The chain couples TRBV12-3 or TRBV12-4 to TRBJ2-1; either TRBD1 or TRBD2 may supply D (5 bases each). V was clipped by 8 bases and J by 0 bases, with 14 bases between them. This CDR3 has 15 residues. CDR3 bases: TGTGCCAGCCGGGGACCGATGAGCTCCTACAATGAGCAGTTCTTC. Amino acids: CASRGPMSSYNEQFF.

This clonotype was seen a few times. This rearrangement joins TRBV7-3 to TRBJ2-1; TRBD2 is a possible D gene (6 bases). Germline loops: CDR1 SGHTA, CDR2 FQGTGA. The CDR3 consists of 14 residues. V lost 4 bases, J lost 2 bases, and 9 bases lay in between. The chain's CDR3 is CASSSRGAYNEQFF. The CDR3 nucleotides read TGTGCCAGCAGCTCCCGCGGGGCCTACAATGAGCAGTTCTTC.

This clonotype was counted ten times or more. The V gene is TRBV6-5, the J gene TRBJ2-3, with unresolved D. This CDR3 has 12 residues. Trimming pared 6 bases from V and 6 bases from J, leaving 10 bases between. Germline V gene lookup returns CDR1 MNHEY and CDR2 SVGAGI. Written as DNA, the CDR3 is TGTGCCAGCAGCCCGTCGGGTGATACGCAGTATTTT. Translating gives CASSPSGDTQYF.

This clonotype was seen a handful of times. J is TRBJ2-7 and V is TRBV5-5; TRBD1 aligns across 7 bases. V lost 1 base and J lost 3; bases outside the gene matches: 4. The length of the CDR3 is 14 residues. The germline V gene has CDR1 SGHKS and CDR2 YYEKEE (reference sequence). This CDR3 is CASSLLPGGYEQYF. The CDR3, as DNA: TGTGCCAGCAGCTTGCTCCCAGGGGGCTACGAGCAGTACTTC.

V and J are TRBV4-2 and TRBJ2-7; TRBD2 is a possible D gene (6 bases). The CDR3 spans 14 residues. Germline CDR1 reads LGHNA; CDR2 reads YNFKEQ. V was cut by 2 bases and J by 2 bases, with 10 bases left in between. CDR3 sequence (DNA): TGTGCCAGCAGCCAACCGGGGGACCCCTACGAGCAGTACTTC. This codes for CASSQPGDPYEQYF.

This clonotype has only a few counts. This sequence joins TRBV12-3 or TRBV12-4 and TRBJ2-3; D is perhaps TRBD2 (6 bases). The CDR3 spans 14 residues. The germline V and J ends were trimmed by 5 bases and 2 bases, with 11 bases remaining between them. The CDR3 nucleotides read TGTGCCAGCAGTACGCCGGGAGCCACAGATACGCAGTATTTT. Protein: CASSTPGATDTQYF.

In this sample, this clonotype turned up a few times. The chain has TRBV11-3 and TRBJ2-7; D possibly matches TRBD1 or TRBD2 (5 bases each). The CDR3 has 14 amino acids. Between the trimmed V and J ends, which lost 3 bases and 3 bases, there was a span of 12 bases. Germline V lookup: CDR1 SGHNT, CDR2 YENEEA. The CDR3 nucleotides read TGTGCCAGCAGCTTTCACGGGACGAACTACGAGCAGTACTTC. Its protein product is CASSFHGTNYEQYF.

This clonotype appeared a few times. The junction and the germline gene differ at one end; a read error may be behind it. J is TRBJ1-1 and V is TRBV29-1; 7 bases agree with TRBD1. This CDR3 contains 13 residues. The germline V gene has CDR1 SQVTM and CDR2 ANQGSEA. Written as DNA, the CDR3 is TGCAGCGTAGAAGGGACAGCTAACACTGAAGCTTTCTTT. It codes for CSVEGTANTEAFF.

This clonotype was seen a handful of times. The CDR3 DNA is TGTGCCAGTAGGGGACTCGAGAATGAGCAGTTCTTC. As protein: CASRGLENEQFF. V gene TRBV19 combines with J gene TRBJ2-1, with D perhaps TRBD2 (6 bases). Trimming took 6 bases from V and 7 from J, leaving 10 bases between them. The CDR3 is made up of 12 amino acids. Germline V gene data show CDR1 as LNHDA and CDR2 as SQIVND (reference sequence).

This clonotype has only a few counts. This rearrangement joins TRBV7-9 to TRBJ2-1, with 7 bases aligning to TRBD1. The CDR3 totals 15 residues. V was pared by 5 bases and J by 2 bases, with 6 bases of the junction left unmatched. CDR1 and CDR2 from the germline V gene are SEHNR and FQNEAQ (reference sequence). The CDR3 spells CASSRTTGAYNEQFF. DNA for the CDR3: TGTGCCAGCAGCCGTACCACAGGGGCCTACAATGAGCAGTTCTTC.

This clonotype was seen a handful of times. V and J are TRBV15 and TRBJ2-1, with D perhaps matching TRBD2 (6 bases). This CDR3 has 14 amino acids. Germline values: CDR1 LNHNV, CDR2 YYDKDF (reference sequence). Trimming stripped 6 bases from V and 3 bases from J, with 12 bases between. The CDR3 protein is CATSGGSGYNEQFF. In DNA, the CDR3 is TGTGCCACCAGTGGGGGGTCGGGCTACAATGAGCAGTTCTTC.

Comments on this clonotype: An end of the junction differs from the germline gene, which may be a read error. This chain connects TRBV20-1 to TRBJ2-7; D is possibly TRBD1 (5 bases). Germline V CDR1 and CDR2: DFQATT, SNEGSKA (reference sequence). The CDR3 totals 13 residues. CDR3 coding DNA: TGCAGTGCACGCAACACAGGCTCCGACGAGCAGTACTTC. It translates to CSARNTGSDEQYF.

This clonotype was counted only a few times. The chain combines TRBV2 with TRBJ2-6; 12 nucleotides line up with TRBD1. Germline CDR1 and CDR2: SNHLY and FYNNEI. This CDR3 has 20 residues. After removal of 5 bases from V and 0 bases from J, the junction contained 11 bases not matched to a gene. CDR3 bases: TGTGCCAGCAGTTATTCTCCGGGACAGGGGGCTTCCTCTGGGGCCAACGTCCTGACTTTC. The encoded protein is CASSYSPGQGASSGANVLTF.

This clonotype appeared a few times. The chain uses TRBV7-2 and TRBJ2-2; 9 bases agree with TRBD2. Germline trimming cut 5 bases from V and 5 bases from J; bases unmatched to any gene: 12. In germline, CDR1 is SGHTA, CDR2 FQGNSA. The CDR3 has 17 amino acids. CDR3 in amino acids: CASSPIWVAGETGELFF. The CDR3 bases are TGTGCCAGCAGCCCTATTTGGGTAGCGGGAGAGACCGGGGAGCTGTTTTTT.

The CDR3 region has the DNA TGCGCCAGCAGCCAATTCGAGACCGGGGAGCTGTTTTTT. It translates to CASSQFETGELFF. V is TRBV4-1 and J is TRBJ2-2; D gene uncertain. Trimming stripped 2 bases from V and 5 bases from J, with 6 bases between. CDR3 length: 13 amino acids. CDR1 and CDR2 (germline): MGHRA, YSYEKL.